The rows below give T cell receptor beta chains drawn from one sample of a study of blood T cell repertoires in COVID-19. Profiled with immunoSEQ multiplex PCR; TCRdb holds only in-frame clones, not every one. The repertoire holds 350,000 to 450,000 clones, around 87% seen once, with 1.9% in the top ten. Sequencing was carried out using PBMCs or T cells enriched from blood (not recorded which). These receptors all stem from a man between 35 and 55 years old in a cohort exposed to, infected with or recovered from COVID-19 (not recorded which). Both conserved end residues are part of each CDR3.

V	CDR3
TRBV20-1	CSASTSGARSSYEQYF
TRBV12-5	CASGLVVGGRDYGYTF
TRBV5-1	CASSPRLVTDTQYF
TRBV10-3	CAISDPTSAGAIYEQFF
TRBV15	CATSRDRSGANVLTF
TRBV11-2	CASSLFGGGYEQYF
TRBV19	CASSIAGDLYGYTF
TRBV27	CASSSNRQGGNQPQHF
TRBV6-4	CASSDSPDSAAGELFF
TRBV11-2	CASTGSGTGVSEQYF
TRBV9	CASSVGAAAGGSETQYF
TRBV7-2	CASSPPAQGFAYGYTF
TRBV5-1	CASSSYGSNTEAFF